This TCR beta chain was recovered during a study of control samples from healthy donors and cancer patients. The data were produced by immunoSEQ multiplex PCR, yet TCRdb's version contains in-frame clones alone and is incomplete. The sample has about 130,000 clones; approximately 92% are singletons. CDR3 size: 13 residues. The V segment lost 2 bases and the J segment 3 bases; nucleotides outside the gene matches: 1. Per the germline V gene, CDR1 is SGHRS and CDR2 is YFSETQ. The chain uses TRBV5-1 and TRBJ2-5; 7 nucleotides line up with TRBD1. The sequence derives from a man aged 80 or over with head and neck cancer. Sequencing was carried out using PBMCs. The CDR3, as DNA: TGCGCCAGCAGCTTCGGGACAGAAGAGACCCAGTACTTC. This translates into CASSFGTEETQYF.